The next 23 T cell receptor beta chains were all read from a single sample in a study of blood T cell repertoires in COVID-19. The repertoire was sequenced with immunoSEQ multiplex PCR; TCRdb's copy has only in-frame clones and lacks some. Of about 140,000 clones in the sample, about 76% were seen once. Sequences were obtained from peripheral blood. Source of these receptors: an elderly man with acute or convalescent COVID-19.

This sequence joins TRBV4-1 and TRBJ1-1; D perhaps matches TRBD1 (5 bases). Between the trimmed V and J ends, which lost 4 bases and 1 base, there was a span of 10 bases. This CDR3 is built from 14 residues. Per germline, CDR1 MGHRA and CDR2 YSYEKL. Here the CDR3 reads CASSRGHANTEAFF. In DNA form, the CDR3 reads TGCGCCAGCAGCCGAGGACACGCGAACACTGAAGCTTTCTTT.

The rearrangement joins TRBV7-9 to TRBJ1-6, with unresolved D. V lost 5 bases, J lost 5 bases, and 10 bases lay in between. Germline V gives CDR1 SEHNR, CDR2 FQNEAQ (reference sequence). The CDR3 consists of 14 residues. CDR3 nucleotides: TGTGCCAGCAGCACCTTGAGGGATAATTCACCCCTCCACTTT. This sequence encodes CASSTLRDNSPLHF. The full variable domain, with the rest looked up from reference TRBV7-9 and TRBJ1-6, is DTGVSQNPRHKITKRGQNVTFRCDPISEHNRLYWYRQTLGQGPEFLTYFQNEAQLEKSRLLSDRFSAERPKGSFSTLEIQRTEQGDSAMYLCASSTLRDNSPLHFGNGTRLTVT.

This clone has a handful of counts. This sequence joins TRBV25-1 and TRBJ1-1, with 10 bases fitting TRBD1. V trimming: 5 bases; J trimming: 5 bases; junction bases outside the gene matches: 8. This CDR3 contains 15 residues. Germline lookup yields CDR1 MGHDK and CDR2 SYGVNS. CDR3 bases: TGTGCCAGCAGTTTCCCGGGACAGGGGAAGACTGAAGCTTTCTTT. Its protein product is CASSFPGQGKTEAFF. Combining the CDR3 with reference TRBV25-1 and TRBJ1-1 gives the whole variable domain EADIYQTPRYLVIGTGKKITLECSQTMGHDKMYWYQQDPGMELHLIHYSYGVNSTEKGDLSSESTVSRIRTEHFPLTLESARPSHTSQYLCASSFPGQGKTEAFFGQGTRLTVV.

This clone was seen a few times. In DNA, the CDR3 is TGCGCCAGCAGCTTGGGCGGTACGGTTGACACTGAAGCTTTCTTT. Amino acids: CASSLGGTVDTEAFF. The chain is built from TRBV5-1 and TRBJ1-1; unclear D gene. V was cut by 0 bases and J by 3 bases, with 12 bases left in between. The CDR3 sequence is 15 residues long. Germline CDR1 reads SGHRS; CDR2 reads YFSETQ.

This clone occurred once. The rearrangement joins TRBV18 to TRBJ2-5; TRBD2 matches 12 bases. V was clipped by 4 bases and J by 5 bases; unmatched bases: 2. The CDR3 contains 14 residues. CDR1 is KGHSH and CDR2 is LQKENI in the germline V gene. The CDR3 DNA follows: TGTGCCAGCTCACAGGGACTAGCGGGCGAGACCCAGTACTTC. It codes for CASSQGLAGETQYF.

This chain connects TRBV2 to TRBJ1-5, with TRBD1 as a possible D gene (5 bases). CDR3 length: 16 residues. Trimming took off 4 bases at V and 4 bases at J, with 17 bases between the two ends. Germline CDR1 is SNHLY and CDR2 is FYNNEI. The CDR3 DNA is TGTGCCAGCAGTGCGACGAGACAGAATAGTAATCAGCCCCAGCATTTT. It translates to CASSATRQNSNQPQHF.

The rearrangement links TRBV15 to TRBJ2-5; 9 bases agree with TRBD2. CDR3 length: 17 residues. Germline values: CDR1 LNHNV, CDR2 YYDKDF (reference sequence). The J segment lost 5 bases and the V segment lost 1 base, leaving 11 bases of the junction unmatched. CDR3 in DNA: TGTGCCACCAGCAGAGGTGGTGGTAGCGGGGGACAGGAGACCCAGTACTTC. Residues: CATSRGGGSGGQETQYF.

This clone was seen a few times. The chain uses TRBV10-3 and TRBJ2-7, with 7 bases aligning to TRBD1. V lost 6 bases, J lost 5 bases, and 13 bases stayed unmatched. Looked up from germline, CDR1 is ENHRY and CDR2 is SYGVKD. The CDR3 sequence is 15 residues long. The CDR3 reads CAISLGQRPGDEQYF. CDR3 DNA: TGTGCCATCAGCTTGGGACAGCGTCCTGGGGACGAGCAGTACTTC.

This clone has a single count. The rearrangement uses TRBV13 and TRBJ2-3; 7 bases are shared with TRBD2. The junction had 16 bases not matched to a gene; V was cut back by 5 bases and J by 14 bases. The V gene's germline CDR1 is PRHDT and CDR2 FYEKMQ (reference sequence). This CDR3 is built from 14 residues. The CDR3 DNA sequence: TGTGCCAGCAGCCCGACGGGAGGTTTTTTTCTTGCGTATTTT. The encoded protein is CASSPTGGFFLAYF.

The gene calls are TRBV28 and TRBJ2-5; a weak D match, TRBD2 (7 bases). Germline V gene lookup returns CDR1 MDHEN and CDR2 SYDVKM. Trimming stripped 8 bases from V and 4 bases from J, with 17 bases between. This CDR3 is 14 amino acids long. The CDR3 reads CASSGGERRETQYF. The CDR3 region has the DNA TGTGCCAGCTCGGGGGGCGAAAGAAGAGAGACCCAGTACTTC.

Here the CDR3 reads CASSFGTGRNTEAFF. The CDR3 region has the DNA TGTGCCAGCAGCTTCGGGACAGGGAGGAACACTGAAGCTTTCTTT. This chain uses TRBV5-4 with TRBJ1-1; 9 bases are a match to TRBD1. Germline V gene data show CDR1 as SGHNT and CDR2 as YYREEE (reference sequence). This CDR3 is built from 15 residues. The V segment lost 2 bases and the J segment 1 base; nucleotides outside the gene matches: 3.

This CDR3 reads CASIPGGGTYNEQFF. The CDR3 DNA follows: TGTGCCAGCATACCGGGCGGGGGGACCTACAATGAGCAGTTCTTC. The V and J genes are TRBV28 and TRBJ2-1, with 8 bases fitting TRBD2. Per the germline V gene, CDR1 is MDHEN and CDR2 is SYDVKM. The length of the CDR3 is 15 residues. J gave up 2 bases and V 7 bases, and 7 bases lay outside the gene matches.

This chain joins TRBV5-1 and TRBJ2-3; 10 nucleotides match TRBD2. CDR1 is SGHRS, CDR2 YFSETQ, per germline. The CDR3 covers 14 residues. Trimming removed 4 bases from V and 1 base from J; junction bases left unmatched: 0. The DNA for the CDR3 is TGCGCCAGCAGCAGCGGGGGGGGCACAGATACGCAGTATTTT. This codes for CASSSGGGTDTQYF.

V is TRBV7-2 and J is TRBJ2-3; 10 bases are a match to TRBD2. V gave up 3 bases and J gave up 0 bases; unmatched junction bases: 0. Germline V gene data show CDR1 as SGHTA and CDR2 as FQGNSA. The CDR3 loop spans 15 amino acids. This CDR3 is CASSLTSGSTDTQYF. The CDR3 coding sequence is TGTGCCAGCAGCTTGACTAGCGGGAGCACAGATACGCAGTATTTT.

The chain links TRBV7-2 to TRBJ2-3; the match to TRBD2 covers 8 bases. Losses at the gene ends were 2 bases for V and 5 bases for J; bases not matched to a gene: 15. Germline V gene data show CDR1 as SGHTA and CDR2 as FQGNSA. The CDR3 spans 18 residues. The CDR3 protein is CASSLQFSGEGRRDTQYF. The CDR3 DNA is TGTGCCAGCAGCTTACAGTTTAGCGGGGAGGGTCGGAGAGATACGCAGTATTTT.

This CDR3 is CASARAGANVLTF. CDR3 sequence (DNA): TGTGCCAGTGCAAGAGCTGGGGCCAACGTCCTGACTTTC. The rearrangement links TRBV19 to TRBJ2-6; D gene uncertain. Germline CDR1 LNHDA, CDR2 SQIVND (reference sequence). V was cut by 8 bases and J by 2 bases, with 7 bases left in between. The CDR3 extends over 13 amino acids.

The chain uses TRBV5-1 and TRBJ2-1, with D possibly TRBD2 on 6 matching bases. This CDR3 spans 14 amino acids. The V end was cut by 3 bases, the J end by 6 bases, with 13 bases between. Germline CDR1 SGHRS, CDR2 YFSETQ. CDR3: CASSYSGLGNEQFF. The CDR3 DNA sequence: TGCGCCAGCAGCTATAGCGGCCTGGGCAATGAGCAGTTCTTC.

The CDR3 DNA reads as TGTGCCAGCAGCAGAGTGACAGATAACTATGGCTACACCTTC. Translating it yields CASSRVTDNYGYTF. V is TRBV7-8 and J is TRBJ1-2, with D possibly matching TRBD1 (5 bases). Germline CDR1 reads SGHVS; CDR2 reads FQNEAQ. The CDR3 sequence is 14 residues long. Trimming took off 5 bases at V and 1 base at J, with 11 bases between the two ends.

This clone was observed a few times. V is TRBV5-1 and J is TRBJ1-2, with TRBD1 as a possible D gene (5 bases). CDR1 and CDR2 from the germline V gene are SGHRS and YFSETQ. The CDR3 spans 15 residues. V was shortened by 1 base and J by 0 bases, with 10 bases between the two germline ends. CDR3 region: CASSLFRDSNYGYTF. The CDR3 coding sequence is TGCGCCAGCAGCTTGTTTAGGGACTCTAACTATGGCTACACCTTC.

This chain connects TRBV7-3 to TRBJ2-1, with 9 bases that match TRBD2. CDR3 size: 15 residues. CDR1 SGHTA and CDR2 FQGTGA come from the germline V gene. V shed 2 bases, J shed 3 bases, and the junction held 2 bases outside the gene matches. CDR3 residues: CASSLETSGYNEQFF. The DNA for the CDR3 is TGTGCCAGCAGCTTAGAGACTAGCGGCTACAATGAGCAGTTCTTC.

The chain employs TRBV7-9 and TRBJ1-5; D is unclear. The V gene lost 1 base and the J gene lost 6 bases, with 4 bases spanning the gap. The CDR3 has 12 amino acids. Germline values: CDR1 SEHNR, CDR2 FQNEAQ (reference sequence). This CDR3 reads CASSLGSQPQHF. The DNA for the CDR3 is TGTGCCAGCAGCTTAGGGAGTCAGCCCCAGCATTTT.

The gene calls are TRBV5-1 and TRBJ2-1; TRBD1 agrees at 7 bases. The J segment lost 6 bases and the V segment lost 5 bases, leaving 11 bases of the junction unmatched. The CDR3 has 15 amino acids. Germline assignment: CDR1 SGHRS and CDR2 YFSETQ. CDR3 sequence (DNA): TGCGCCAGCAGTCCTGGGGACAGAATATCCAATGAGCAGTTCTTC. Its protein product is CASSPGDRISNEQFF.

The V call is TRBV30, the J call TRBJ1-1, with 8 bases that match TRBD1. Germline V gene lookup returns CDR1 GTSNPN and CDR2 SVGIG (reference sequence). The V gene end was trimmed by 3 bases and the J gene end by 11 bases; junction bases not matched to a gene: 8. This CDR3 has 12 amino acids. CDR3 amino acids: CAWRRQGAMAFF. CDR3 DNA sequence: TGTGCCTGGAGGAGGCAGGGGGCGATGGCTTTCTTT.